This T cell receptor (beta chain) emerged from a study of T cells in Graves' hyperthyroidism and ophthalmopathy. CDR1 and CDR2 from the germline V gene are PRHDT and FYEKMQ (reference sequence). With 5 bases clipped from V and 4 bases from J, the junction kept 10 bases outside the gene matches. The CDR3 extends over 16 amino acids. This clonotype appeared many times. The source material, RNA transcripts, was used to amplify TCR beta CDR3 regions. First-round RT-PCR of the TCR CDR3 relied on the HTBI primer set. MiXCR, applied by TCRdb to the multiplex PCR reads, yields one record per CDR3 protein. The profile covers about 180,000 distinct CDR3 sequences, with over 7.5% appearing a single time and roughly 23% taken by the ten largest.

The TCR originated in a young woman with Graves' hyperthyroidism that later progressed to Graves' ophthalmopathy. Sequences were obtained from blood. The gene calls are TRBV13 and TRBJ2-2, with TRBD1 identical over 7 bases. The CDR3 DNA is TGTGCCAGCAGCCCATCCAGGGGGTCTGGCACCGGGGAGCTGTTTTTT. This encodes CASSPSRGSGTGELFF.